This TCR beta chain was recorded in a study of blood T cell repertoires in COVID-19. Study processing details: It was from reference gene primer amplification that nucleated cell counts were estimated. The table came from immunoSEQ multiplex PCR; TCRdb's copy has only in-frame clones and leaves some out. V and J calls and clone size are copied from that table; D and trimming were computed from the DNA. This sample has 200,000 to 250,000 clones, with roughly 75% found just once. Material for sequencing was peripheral blood. The receptor was derived from an older woman with acute or convalescent COVID-19.

The CDR3 loop reads CASSTGPTGGEKLFF. The CDR3 DNA reads as TGTGCCAGTAGTACTGGACCCACGGGAGGGGAAAAACTGTTTTTT. The rearrangement joins TRBV19 to TRBJ1-4; D is undetermined. The CDR3 length is 15 residues. Deletions cut 4 bases from V and 8 bases from J, with 17 bases between. The germline V gene encodes CDR1 LNHDA and CDR2 SQIVND (reference sequence).